The text below deals with one T cell receptor (beta chain). Its antigen is not identified. These data belong to a study of cytomegalovirus exposure and HLA in healthy donors. The study, taken as a whole, reports: Researchers catalogued approximately 170 TCR beta chains as cytomegalovirus-associated.

Germline V gene data show CDR1 as SGHNT and CDR2 as YYREEE (reference sequence). CDR3 size: 16 residues. J lost 3 bases, V lost 1 base, and 6 bases had no gene match. Generated by immunoSEQ multiplex PCR, the TCRdb table keeps only in-frame clones and is missing some. The repertoire holds about 200,000 clones, less than 85% seen once, with 4.5% to 7% in the top ten. The receptor was derived from a woman aged 18-35 years in good health and CMV-seronegative. The chain combines TRBV5-4 with TRBJ1-4, with 7 bases aligning to TRBD1. What was sequenced was PBMCs. This chain's CDR3 is CASSLLPGQSNEKLFF. The CDR3 coding sequence is TGTGCCAGCAGCTTGCTTCCGGGACAGTCTAATGAAAAACTGTTTTTT.